This T cell receptor (beta chain) is drawn from a study of T cells in Graves' hyperthyroidism and ophthalmopathy. The CDR3 consists of 15 residues. With 3 bases clipped from V and 5 bases from J, the junction kept 3 bases outside the gene matches. The germline gives CDR1 SGHAT, CDR2 FQNNGV. Amplified regions were TCR beta CDR3 sequences from RNA transcripts. When the TCR CDR3 underwent first-round RT-PCR, the HTBI primer set was used. TCRdb called the multiplex PCR reads again in MiXCR, with one record for every CDR3 protein. The sample holds about 400,000 distinct CDR3 sequences, over 12% seen once. This sequence was found in a man aged 18 to 29 with Graves' ophthalmopathy. The V and J genes are TRBV11-2 and TRBJ2-2; the match to TRBD1 covers 10 bases. The sample taken for sequencing was blood. The CDR3 spells CASSLGTGETGELFF. CDR3 DNA sequence: TGTGCCAGCAGCTTGGGGACAGGGGAGACCGGGGAGCTGTTTTTT.